This TCR beta chain was obtained from a study of blood T cell repertoires in COVID-19 (dated by TCRdb to about 2020). For context, the study as a whole: Collaborator samples came from the United States, Italy and Spain and covered acute and convalescent phases of COVID-19. The material from the prospective study consisted of cDNA or gDNA derived from T cells, B-cell-depleted T cells, or PBMCs. The samples were drawn from the first 160 participants of the ongoing ImmuneRACE study and from some 1,300 subjects provided by 6 global collaborators. The dataset comprised deeply sampled blood TCRbeta repertoires from subjects exposed to, actively infected with, or recovered from COVID-19. The repertoires were made available in a free public database intended to serve as a resource for research on the immune response to SARS-CoV-2. HLA class I and class II types, where available, came from metadata supplied by the sample provider rather than from assay-based typing. A de-identified subject ID, COVID-19 status, age in years and sex were almost always included in the sample metadata. Overall results and qualifications from the work: Clinical and demographic metadata were provided uncurated, with the amount varying by source and participant.

Whole blood was collected in K2EDTA tubes by collaborating institutions according to the institutions' own protocols. For TCRbeta analysis, collaborator samples were shipped as frozen whole blood, as isolated PBMCs, or as DNA extracted from either sample type. V lost 0 bases and J lost 5 bases, and the count of bases not matched to a germline gene is 4. CDR1 and CDR2, per the germline V gene, are SGHDT and YYEEEE. Spanning cysteine to phenylalanine, the CDR3 consists of 14 amino acids. Only the CDR3 region is kept as DNA, spanning 42 bases read in frame from base 1. Note on this clone: The antigen it binds to is not known. Nothing much larger sits one base from this clone, and base qualities are not available.

TCRbeta CDR3 regions were amplified from genomic DNA by means of the immunoSEQ Assay, a bias-controlled multiplex PCR. From the authors' description of their analysis: Nucleated cell counts per sample were estimated from amplification of reference gene primers within the assay. Sequence reads were collapsed and filtered to measure the absolute abundance of every unique TCRbeta CDR3 rearrangement. For each sample, productive Simpson clonality was calculated as the square root of Simpson's diversity index across productive rearrangements. Sourced from immuneACCESS, this table was stored by TCRdb with only in-frame sequences that have V and J called. A share of the clones is absent; for the studies checked, an unresolved V gene accounts for under half, and the remainder has no known explanation. V and J calls and clone size are given by that table; D and trimming were obtained from the DNA. This sample comprises about 330,000 clones, over 75% of them detected only once. The biggest ten clones account for roughly 7% of the sample.

Recombination joined TRBV5-6 with TRBJ2-7, with 8 junctional bases fitting TRBD2. This TCR was sampled from a human donor in a cohort sampled during active COVID-19. Input material: peripheral blood. This receptor carries the CDR3 CASSLVAGHDEQYF. The DNA sequence is as follows: TGTGCCAGCAGCTTGGTAGCGGGGCACGACGAGCAGTACTTC.